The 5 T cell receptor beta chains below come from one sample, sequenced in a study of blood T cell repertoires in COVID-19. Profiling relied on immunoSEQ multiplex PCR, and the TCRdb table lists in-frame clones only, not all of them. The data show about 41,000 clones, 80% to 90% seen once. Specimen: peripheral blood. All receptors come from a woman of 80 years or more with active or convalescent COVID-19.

The CDR3 region is CASSLPGGNYEQYF. For the CDR3, the DNA is TGTGCCAGCAGCTTGCCGGGGGGGAACTACGAGCAGTACTTC. The rearrangement links TRBV7-9 to TRBJ2-7, with 8 bases matching TRBD2. With V trimmed by 3 bases and J by 3 bases, 4 bases remained unmatched. CDR3 length: 14 residues. The germline V gene encodes CDR1 SEHNR and CDR2 FQNEAQ (reference sequence).

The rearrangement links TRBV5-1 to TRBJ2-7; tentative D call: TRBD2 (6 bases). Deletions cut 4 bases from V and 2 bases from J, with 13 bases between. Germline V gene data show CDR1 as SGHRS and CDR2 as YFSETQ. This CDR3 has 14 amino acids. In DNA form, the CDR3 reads TGCGCCAGCAGCAAAAGCGGGCCGCCCTACGAGCAGTACTTC. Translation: CASSKSGPPYEQYF.

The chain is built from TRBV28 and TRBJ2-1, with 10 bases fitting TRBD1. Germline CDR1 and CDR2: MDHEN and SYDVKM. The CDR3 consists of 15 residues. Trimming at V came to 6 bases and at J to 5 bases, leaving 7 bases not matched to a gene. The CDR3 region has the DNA TGTGCCAGCAGCGGTCAGGGACAGGGGAACAATGAGCAGTTCTTC. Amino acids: CASSGQGQGNNEQFF.

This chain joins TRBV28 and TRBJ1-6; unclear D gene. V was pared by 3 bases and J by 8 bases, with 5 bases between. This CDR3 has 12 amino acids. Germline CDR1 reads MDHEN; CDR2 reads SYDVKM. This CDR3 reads CASSFSYSPLHF. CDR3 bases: TGTGCCAGCAGTTTTTCATATTCACCCCTCCACTTT.

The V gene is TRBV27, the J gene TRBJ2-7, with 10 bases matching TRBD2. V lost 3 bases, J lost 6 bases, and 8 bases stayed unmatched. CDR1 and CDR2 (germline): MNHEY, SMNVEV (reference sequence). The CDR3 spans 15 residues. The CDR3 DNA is TGTGCCAGCAGTTTCGGCCTAGCGGGAGCTGGCGAGCAGTACTTC. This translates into CASSFGLAGAGEQYF.